These T cell receptor beta chains were read from a single sample in a study of early T cells in non-severe SARS-CoV-2 infection. MiXCR, run by TCRdb on the 5' RACE reads, gives a single entry per CDR3 protein. Of approximately 65,000 distinct CDR3 sequences in the sample, 11% were seen once. Sequencing used whole blood. The receptor set was obtained from an adult who was a healthcare worker with PCR-confirmed SARS-CoV-2 infection or an uninfected control (not recorded which). Both conserved end residues are part of each CDR3. The D gene is left open where the match is weak. A clone size is listed for some rows: how often the clone was seen (once, few, many), or a class if it is expanded.

length	size	V	J	D	CDR3	DNA
11	-	TRBV25-1	TRBJ2-5	-	CASSVAGTQYF	TGTGCCAGCAGTGTTGCTGGAACCCAGTACTTC
15	-	TRBV20-1	TRBJ2-7	-	CSARASTFSSYEQYF	TGCAGTGCTAGAGCTTCGACTTTCAGCTCCTACGAGCAGTACTTC
15	few	TRBV5-1	TRBJ2-7	TRBD1	CASSLNRDRAYEQYF	TGCGCCAGCAGCCTGAATCGGGACAGAGCCTACGAGCAGTACTTC
15	-	TRBV4-1	TRBJ2-5	TRBD2	CASSQDQLAGETQYF	TGCGCCAGCAGCCAAGATCAACTAGCGGGAGAGACCCAGTACTTC
14	-	TRBV12-3/TRBV12-4	TRBJ2-7	TRBD1	CASRVGQDSYEQYF	TGTGCCAGCAGGGTAGGACAGGACTCCTACGAGCAGTACTTC
12	-	TRBV28	TRBJ1-6	-	CASSPPRGALHF	TGTGCCAGCAGTCCGCCCCGGGGGGCCCTCCACTTT
15	-	TRBV7-9	TRBJ2-7	-	CASSPWGGGDNEQYF	TGTGCCAGCAGCCCCTGGGGCGGAGGGGACAACGAGCAGTACTTC
14	many	TRBV27	TRBJ2-1	-	CASSLGRTINEQFF	TGTGCCAGCAGTTTAGGCAGGACAATCAATGAGCAGTTCTTC
15	few	TRBV6-2/TRBV6-3	TRBJ2-2	TRBD2	CASRLGTSHTGELFF	TGTGCCAGCAGACTCGGGACTAGTCACACCGGGGAGCTGTTTTTT
15	few	TRBV5-1	TRBJ2-6	-	CASSLSLAGANVLTF	TGCGCCAGCAGCTTGAGCCTAGCTGGGGCCAACGTCCTGACTTTC
16	few	TRBV18	TRBJ1-5	TRBD1	CASSPFGTASNQPQHF	TGTGCCAGCTCACCGTTTGGGACAGCCAGCAATCAGCCCCAGCATTTT
13	few	TRBV5-1	TRBJ2-5	-	CASSLGHVETQYF	TGCGCCAGCAGCTTGGGACATGTGGAGACCCAGTACTTC
12	-	TRBV6-5	TRBJ1-4	-	CASSYSGEKLFF	TGTGCCAGCAGTTACTCGGGAGAAAAACTGTTTTTT
16	-	TRBV12-3/TRBV12-4	TRBJ2-3	TRBD2	CASSPLAGGLTDTQYF	TGTGCCAGCAGCCCCCTCGCGGGGGGACTCACAGATACGCAGTATTTT
15	many	TRBV6-5	TRBJ1-2	-	CASSSAGDGPNAYTF	TGTGCCAGCAGTTCGGCCGGCGACGGACCCAATGCCTACACCTTC
14	-	TRBV28	TRBJ2-5	-	CASSSLGPSQPQYF	TGTGCCAGCAGTTCTCTGGGGCCGTCCCAACCCCAGTACTTC
14	many	TRBV12-3/TRBV12-4	TRBJ1-2	-	CASTQKGLGSGYTF	TGTGCCAGCACTCAGAAGGGCTTGGGATCTGGCTACACCTTC
12	few	TRBV20-1	TRBJ2-2	-	CSAGGTSGELFF	TGCAGTGCTGGCGGGACCTCCGGGGAGCTGTTTTTT
15	many	TRBV12-3/TRBV12-4	TRBJ2-7	-	CASSLSVAGINEQYF	TGTGCCAGCAGTTTATCGGTGGCAGGGATAAACGAGCAGTACTTC
13	-	TRBV20-1	TRBJ2-7	-	CSATLGQFYEQYF	TGCAGTGCTACCCTAGGACAGTTCTACGAGCAGTACTTC
15	many	TRBV7-2	TRBJ2-1	TRBD2	CASSSGPAGGLEQFF	TGTGCCAGCAGCTCGGGGCCAGCGGGAGGGCTAGAGCAGTTCTTC
19	-	TRBV4-1	TRBJ2-7	TRBD2	CASSQAPPLAGGYTYEQYF	TGCGCCAGCAGCCAAGCGCCACCCTTAGCGGGCGGGTACACCTACGAGCAGTACTTC
13	-	TRBV5-1	TRBJ1-1	-	CAGSLKQDTEAFF	TGTGCCGGCAGCTTGAAACAGGACACTGAAGCTTTCTTT
13	few	TRBV5-4	TRBJ1-4	-	CASSGGQYEKLFF	TGTGCCAGCAGCGGCGGACAGTATGAAAAACTGTTTTTT